Listed below are T cell receptor beta chains from one sample, sequenced in a study of T cell clonotyping in hematopoietic cell transplantation. Assay used: immunoSEQ multiplex PCR; TCRdb lists only in-frame clones, some missing. This sample carries around 5,700 clones, around 78% of them seen once, and the ten largest clones take over 9.5%. The starting material was peripheral blood mononuclear cells, obtained 30 days after allogeneic stem cell transplant. Every receptor here comes from a male patient between 60 and 69 years old who had an allogeneic stem cell transplant from an unrelated donor, so the T cells may come from the graft donor. Some clones in this sample may be carry-over from other donors' samples. CDR3s leave out the opening cysteine and the closing phenylalanine or tryptophan. Each record gives: V gene, J gene, CDR3 protein.

V gene: TRBV4-1; J gene: TRBJ2-7; CDR3 protein: ASSREPSGAKEQY
V gene: TRBV7-9; J gene: TRBJ2-1; CDR3 protein: ASSIGGFLSEQF
V gene: TRBV10-3; J gene: TRBJ1-1; CDR3 protein: AISDDRGPNTEAF
V gene: TRBV6-1; J gene: TRBJ1-2; CDR3 protein: ASSEGWVSWGYT
V gene: TRBV4-1; J gene: TRBJ2-2; CDR3 protein: ASSQVSDTGELF
V gene: TRBV6-4; J gene: TRBJ2-3; CDR3 protein: ASSEGFSGTDTQY
V gene: TRBV5-1; J gene: TRBJ2-5; CDR3 protein: ASSPGLAGAQETQY
V gene: TRBV7-6; J gene: TRBJ1-2; CDR3 protein: ASSPREGALEGYT
V gene: TRBV27; J gene: TRBJ2-7; CDR3 protein: ASRKSDLYEQY
V gene: TRBV11-3; J gene: TRBJ2-1; CDR3 protein: ASSLRLGTGLYNEQF
V gene: TRBV30; J gene: TRBJ2-2; CDR3 protein: AWGRGGELF
V gene: TRBV30; J gene: TRBJ1-3; CDR3 protein: AWDRGLGNTIY
V gene: TRBV15; J gene: TRBJ1-4; CDR3 protein: ATSRSTVENEKLF
V gene: TRBV29-1; J gene: TRBJ2-1; CDR3 protein: SVVWVTSYNEQF
V gene: TRBV11-2; J gene: TRBJ1-6; CDR3 protein: ASTLGVKDSPLH
V gene: TRBV5-1; J gene: TRBJ1-4; CDR3 protein: ASSLETRSEKLF
V gene: TRBV7-2; J gene: TRBJ1-3; CDR3 protein: ASSSDRLSGNTIY
V gene: TRBV11-3; J gene: TRBJ1-4; CDR3 protein: ASSNRDRSNEKLF
V gene: TRBV5-1; J gene: TRBJ2-1; CDR3 protein: ASSLEGIGDEQF
V gene: TRBV5-1; J gene: TRBJ2-6; CDR3 protein: ASSLYPGQGNSAGANVLT
V gene: TRBV5-8; J gene: TRBJ1-2; CDR3 protein: ASGDEPGSFRGADGYT
V gene: TRBV2; J gene: TRBJ2-4; CDR3 protein: ASKKVAKNIQY
V gene: TRBV4-3; J gene: TRBJ2-7; CDR3 protein: ASSQEFQTGSAAEQY
V gene: TRBV5-1; J gene: TRBJ2-7; CDR3 protein: ASSPTSISYEQY
V gene: TRBV2; J gene: TRBJ2-5; CDR3 protein: ASTPVPLETQY
V gene: TRBV11-3; J gene: TRBJ2-3; CDR3 protein: ASSPGTGVTDTQY
V gene: TRBV30; J gene: TRBJ2-1; CDR3 protein: AWTGYNEQF